This T cell receptor beta chain was identified in a study of CD8 T cells in ankylosing spondylitis. Findings of the study overall: The authors reported significant enrichment of disease-linked clones in matched ankylosing spondylitis synovial fluid. Before this, some motif variants had been reported in reactive arthritis synovial fluid and blood. Clones linked with disease were CD8+ and fairly uncommon in the peripheral blood. A motif of seven or eight highly homologous TCR beta variants was seen as apparently characteristic of ankylosing spondylitis blood.

There are a few counts of this clonotype. Its antigen remains unknown. TCR beta libraries were made by quantitative 5'-RACE with molecular barcodes. TCRdb fed the 5' RACE reads into MiXCR, producing one record per CDR3 protein. Of a few hundred thousand distinct CDR3 sequences in the sample, roughly a sixth were seen once. The source is a male donor with ankylosing spondylitis. The sample comprised blood, either unsorted or a sorted T cell fraction (not recorded which).

This chain's CDR3 is CASSPRNNSPLHF. In DNA, the CDR3 is TGTGCCAGCAGCCCGCGAAATAATTCACCCCTCCACTTT. The chain employs TRBV12-3 or TRBV12-4 and TRBJ1-6, with D unclear. The CDR3 loop spans 13 amino acids. The germline V and J ends were trimmed by 6 bases and 5 bases, with 8 bases remaining between them.